This T cell receptor beta chain was observed in a study of OX40 agonist ivuxolimab in advanced cancers. Study-wide background: Among those enrolled, mean age was around 55 years (range 23 to 79) and less than 90% were male.

TCRdb keeps only in-frame clones here, not all; method: immunoSEQ multiplex PCR. The sample carries approximately 77,000 clones, around 80% recorded once. The receptor was derived from an adult with an advanced solid tumor such as melanoma, head and neck, liver or kidney cancer. This specimen consisted of CD4+ or CD8+ T cells sorted from blood, obtained in a trial of the OX40 agonist ivuxolimab.

CDR3 DNA: TGTGCCAGCAGCCAAGACCGGGGTACCCTCTCCTACAATGAGCAGTTCTTC. It encodes CASSQDRGTLSYNEQFF. The V gene is TRBV4-2, the J gene TRBJ2-1; a weak D match, TRBD2 (5 bases). Trimming removed 0 bases from V and 0 bases from J, with 12 bases in between. CDR1 is LGHNA and CDR2 is YNFKEQ in the germline V gene. This CDR3 spans 17 amino acids.